Following are 28 T cell receptor beta chains from one sample sequenced in a study of blood T cell repertoires in COVID-19 (TCRdb year 2020). Library preparation used the immunoSEQ multiplex PCR assay. In TCRdb, the immuneACCESS table is reduced to in-frame sequences with V and J assigned. These tables do not hold every clone; where another copy was compared, an unresolved V gene accounts for under half, and the others remain unexplained. Recorded for this sample are about 330,000 clones; about 90% of them occurred a single time. The ten largest clonotypes hold 5% of the sample. The sample consisted of PBMCs or T cells enriched from blood (not recorded which). Every receptor here comes from a man aged 25-45 years who had recovered from COVID-19.

This rearrangement joins TRBV28 to TRBJ1-6, with 10 bases that match TRBD1. Germline assignment: CDR1 MDHEN and CDR2 SYDVKM. The CDR3 extends over 17 amino acids. With 5 bases clipped from V and 9 bases from J, the junction kept 13 bases outside the gene matches. The CDR3 here is CASSPYHRGQGTSPLHF. The CDR3 region has the DNA TGTGCCAGCAGTCCCTACCACCGGGGACAGGGGACTTCACCCCTCCACTTT. Full variable domain (rest looked up from reference TRBV28 and TRBJ1-6): DVKVTQSSRYLVKRTGEKVFLECVQDMDHENMFWYRQDPGLGLRLIYFSYDVKMKEKGDIPEGYSVSREKKERFSLILESASTNQTSMYLCASSPYHRGQGTSPLHFGNGTRLTVT.

The V call is TRBV28, the J call TRBJ1-1; the D is unclear. Germline V CDR1 and CDR2: MDHEN, SYDVKM. The CDR3 loop spans 15 amino acids. V lost 5 bases and J lost 6, with 19 bases in between. The CDR3 spells CASSTPGPGFSEAFF. The DNA of the CDR3 is TGTGCCAGCAGTACCCCGGGCCCGGGATTTTCTGAAGCTTTCTTT. The full variable domain, in which reference TRBV28 and TRBJ1-1 provide the parts outside the CDR3, is DVKVTQSSRYLVKRTGEKVFLECVQDMDHENMFWYRQDPGLGLRLIYFSYDVKMKEKGDIPEGYSVSREKKERFSLILESASTNQTSMYLCASSTPGPGFSEAFFGQGTRLTVV.

The chain carries TRBV19 and TRBJ1-2; 9 bases map to TRBD1. The CDR3 loop spans 16 amino acids. The ends lost 7 bases at V and 7 bases at J; junction bases unmatched: 16. CDR1 is LNHDA and CDR2 is SQIVND in the germline V gene (reference sequence). CDR3 amino acids: CASNTGTGPSMAGYTF. CDR3 sequence (DNA): TGTGCCAGTAACACCGGGACAGGGCCTTCTATGGCTGGCTACACCTTC.

The rearrangement joins TRBV21-1 to TRBJ1-5; no check of the table's D call, TRBD1, against the DNA was made. TRBV21-1 is deemed a pseudogene. This CDR3 has 16 amino acids. DNA for the CDR3: TGTGCCAGCAGCCTACGGGGGACAGGGGGAAATCAGCCCCAGCATTTT. Its protein product is CASSLRGTGGNQPQHF.

The chain combines TRBV15 with TRBJ2-3, with 9 bases matching TRBD1. Per germline, CDR1 LNHNV and CDR2 YYDKDF (reference sequence). The V gene end was trimmed by 1 base and the J gene end by 6 bases; junction bases not matched to a gene: 8. The CDR3 sequence is 16 residues long. This chain's CDR3 is CATSRAWTGELDTQYF. CDR3 DNA sequence: TGTGCCACCAGCAGAGCCTGGACAGGGGAGTTGGATACGCAGTATTTT.

V and J are TRBV30 and TRBJ2-7, with D maybe TRBD2 (5 bases). The V gene lost 6 bases and the J gene lost 6 bases, with 15 bases spanning the gap. CDR1 is GTSNPN and CDR2 is SVGIG in the germline V gene (reference sequence). The CDR3 runs to 12 residues. The CDR3 here is CACWTGYGEQYF. The DNA for the CDR3 is TGTGCCTGCTGGACGGGGTACGGCGAGCAGTACTTC.

This clone was counted between two and nine times. The rearrangement links TRBV20-1 to TRBJ1-5, with 7 positions matching TRBD1. The CDR3 is 16 residues long. Per the germline V gene, CDR1 is DFQATT and CDR2 is SNEGSKA (reference sequence). The J segment lost 3 bases and the V segment lost 3 bases, leaving 11 bases of the junction unmatched. The CDR3: CSASGRGRFSNQPQHF. In DNA, the CDR3 is TGCAGTGCTAGTGGGAGGGGGCGTTTCTCCAATCAGCCCCAGCATTTT.

Regarding this clone: Other DNA sequences within the sample encode an identical CDR3. The rearrangement links TRBV12-3 or TRBV12-4 to TRBJ2-7; D remains unclear. V was pared by 0 bases and J by 4 bases, with 4 bases between. The CDR3 loop spans 12 amino acids. CDR3 protein: CASSLALYEQYF. The CDR3 nucleotides read TGTGCCAGCAGTTTAGCCCTATACGAGCAGTACTTC.

J is TRBJ2-2 and V is TRBV24-1, with 10 positions matching TRBD1. J was trimmed by 2 bases and V by 4 bases; bases with no gene match: 3. The CDR3 spans 16 residues. CDR1 and CDR2 from the germline V gene are KGHDR and SFDVKD. For the CDR3, the DNA is TGTGCCACCAGTGAGTGGGACAGGGGAAACACCGGGGAGCTGTTTTTT. The encoded protein is CATSEWDRGNTGELFF.

This clone was seen once. The chain is built from TRBV9 and TRBJ2-1, with 11 bases fitting TRBD1. Losses at the gene ends were 4 bases for V and 2 bases for J; bases not matched to a gene: 5. CDR1 SGDLS and CDR2 YYNGEE come from the germline V gene. The CDR3 totals 16 residues. In DNA form, the CDR3 reads TGTGCCAGCAGCCTTAGGACAGGGGGCACCTACAATGAGCAGTTCTTC. It is translated as CASSLRTGGTYNEQFF. Supplemented by reference TRBV9 and TRBJ2-1, the full variable domain reads DSGVTQTPKHLITATGQRVTLRCSPRSGDLSVYWYQQSLDQGLQFLIQYYNGEERAKGNILERFSAQQFPDLHSELNLSSLELGDSALYFCASSLRTGGTYNEQFFGPGTRLTVL.

The rearrangement joins TRBV5-1 to TRBJ2-2; 7 nucleotides align to TRBD2. J gave up 4 bases and V 0 bases, and 3 bases lay outside the gene matches. The CDR3 spans 15 residues. CDR1 and CDR2 (germline): SGHRS, YFSETQ. The CDR3 region is CASSLAGGSTGELFF. In DNA, the CDR3 is TGCGCCAGCAGCTTGGCCGGGGGGTCCACCGGGGAGCTGTTTTTT.

V gene TRBV5-4 combines with J gene TRBJ2-2, with D unresolved. Trimming pared 1 base from V and 4 bases from J, leaving 5 bases between. This CDR3 spans 13 amino acids. The germline CDR1 and CDR2 sequences are SGHNT and YYREEE (reference sequence). This CDR3 is CASSLTPTGELFF. Here the CDR3 DNA reads TGTGCCAGCAGCTTGACTCCCACCGGGGAGCTGTTTTTT.

The V call is TRBV3-1 (or the pseudogene TRBV3-2), the J call TRBJ1-1, with 8 bases matching TRBD1. The CDR3 extends over 13 amino acids. Germline V lookup: CDR1 LGHDT, CDR2 YNNKEL (reference sequence). V shed 4 bases, J shed 3 bases, and the junction held 1 base outside the gene matches. The CDR3 DNA follows: TGTGCCAGCAGCCGGACAGGGTACACTGAAGCTTTCTTT. Amino acids: CASSRTGYTEAFF.

Remarks on this clone: Other DNA sequences within the sample encode an identical CDR3. The chain links TRBV28 to TRBJ2-7; 9 nucleotides match TRBD1. The germline V gene has CDR1 MDHEN and CDR2 SYDVKM. The CDR3 extends over 13 amino acids. J lost 4 bases, V lost 4 bases, and 2 bases had no gene match. CDR3 sequence reads: CASSSGQGYEQYF. The CDR3 nucleotides are TGTGCCAGCAGTTCTGGACAGGGGTACGAGCAGTACTTC.

The chain combines TRBV19 with TRBJ1-5; D is perhaps TRBD1 (5 bases). V lost 0 bases and J 5 bases, leaving 14 bases between the germline ends. CDR1 and CDR2 (germline): LNHDA, SQIVND (reference sequence). The CDR3 has 16 amino acids. For the CDR3, the DNA is TGTGCCAGTAGTATAGATCTCAGGGAGGGTGATCAGCCCCAGCATTTT. Amino acids: CASSIDLREGDQPQHF.

This chain connects TRBV3-1 (or the pseudogene TRBV3-2) to TRBJ2-3, with 8 bases fitting TRBD1. The CDR3 length is 14 residues. Looked up from germline, CDR1 is LGHDT and CDR2 is YNNKEL (reference sequence). After removal of 4 bases from V and 3 bases from J, the junction contained 3 bases not matched to a gene. The CDR3 here is CASSLTGGTDTQYF. The CDR3, as DNA: TGTGCCAGCAGCCTCACAGGGGGGACAGATACGCAGTATTTT.

The CDR3 nucleotides read TGTGCCAGCAGGCAGGGTGGCGAGCAGTACTTC. Translation: CASRQGGEQYF. The chain employs TRBV27 and TRBJ2-7, with D perhaps matching TRBD1 (5 bases). Germline lookup yields CDR1 MNHEY and CDR2 SMNVEV (reference sequence). V lost 6 bases to trimming and J lost 6 bases, with 9 bases between them. The CDR3 extends over 11 amino acids.

This chain uses TRBV5-1 with TRBJ1-1; the match to TRBD1 covers 9 bases. There are 13 residues in the CDR3. The trim removed 4 bases at V and 6 bases at J, leaving 4 bases unmatched. CDR1 and CDR2 from the germline V gene are SGHRS and YFSETQ. The CDR3 DNA reads as TGCGCCAGCAGCCAAGGGACAGGGTCTGAAGCTTTCTTT. This codes for CASSQGTGSEAFF.

This rearrangement joins TRBV18 to TRBJ1-5, with D perhaps TRBD1 (5 bases). This CDR3 spans 18 amino acids. Germline CDR1 reads KGHSH; CDR2 reads LQKENI. Trimming took 2 bases from V and 0 from J, leaving 17 bases between them. In DNA, the CDR3 is TGTGCCAGCTCACCAGGGACGGGAGGTAAACATAGCAATCAGCCCCAGCATTTT. Translation gives CASSPGTGGKHSNQPQHF.

V usage is TRBV30 and J usage is TRBJ1-2; tentatively, D is TRBD1 (6 bases). The germline V gene has CDR1 GTSNPN and CDR2 SVGIG (reference sequence). The ends were cut back, 3 bases at V and 4 bases at J, with 15 bases in the middle. The CDR3 consists of 14 residues. The CDR3 DNA is TGTGCCTGGAGATTGACAGGCTCCCTCTATGGCTACACCTTC. This sequence encodes CAWRLTGSLYGYTF.

This clone was counted at least ten times. The chain has TRBV3-1 (or the pseudogene TRBV3-2) and TRBJ2-7; TRBD1 agrees at 9 bases. In germline, CDR1 is LGHDT, CDR2 YNNKEL (reference sequence). The CDR3 spans 14 residues. V gave up 4 bases and J gave up 6 bases; unmatched junction bases: 7. The CDR3 DNA is TGTGCCAGCAGCCCCGGGACAGGGATCGGCGAGCAGTACTTC. Encoded protein: CASSPGTGIGEQYF.

The chain couples TRBV2 to TRBJ2-6; TRBD1 matches at 8 bases. Germline values: CDR1 SNHLY, CDR2 FYNNEI. Trimming at V came to 7 bases and at J to 0 bases, leaving 5 bases not matched to a gene. The CDR3 sequence is 16 residues long. The CDR3 nucleotides are TGTGCCAGCATTGGGACAGGACGCTCTGGGGCCAACGTCCTGACTTTC. Its translation: CASIGTGRSGANVLTF.

This rearrangement joins TRBV3-1 (or the pseudogene TRBV3-2) to TRBJ2-5; 7 bases are a match to TRBD2. CDR3 size: 15 residues. V was pared by 3 bases and J by 2 bases, with 6 bases of the junction left unmatched. From germline, CDR1 is LGHDT and CDR2 YNNKEL (reference sequence). In nucleotides, the CDR3 is TGTGCCAGCAGCCATCCCGGGACTATACAAGAGACCCAGTACTTC. Protein product: CASSHPGTIQETQYF.

The chain joins TRBV9 to TRBJ1-2, with a tentative D call TRBD1 (5 bases). The CDR3 has 15 amino acids. V lost 4 bases and J 4 bases, leaving 17 bases between the germline ends. Per germline, CDR1 SGDLS and CDR2 YYNGEE. CDR3 in amino acids: CASSQGLTEVYGYTF. The CDR3 DNA reads as TGTGCCAGCAGCCAGGGACTTACGGAGGTCTATGGCTACACCTTC.

The chain recombines TRBV7-3 with TRBJ1-6, with TRBD1 identical over 8 bases. CDR1 and CDR2 (germline): SGHTA, FQGTGA. The V gene end was trimmed by 8 bases and the J gene end by 7 bases; junction bases not matched to a gene: 4. The CDR3 is 13 residues long. For the CDR3, the DNA is TGTGCCAGCGCCAGGGACAGGAATTCACCCCTCCACTTT. It codes for CASARDRNSPLHF.

The rearrangement uses TRBV11-2 and TRBJ1-2; 7 nucleotides match TRBD1. V lost 5 bases, J lost 3 bases, and 3 bases stayed unmatched. Per germline, CDR1 SGHAT and CDR2 FQNNGV. The CDR3 runs to 13 residues. The CDR3 reads CASSQGQDYGYTF. CDR3 in DNA: TGTGCCAGCAGCCAAGGACAGGACTATGGCTACACCTTC. Full variable domain (outside the CDR3, taken from reference TRBV11-2 and TRBJ1-2): EAGVAQSPRYKIIEKRQSVAFWCNPISGHATLYWYQQILGQGPKLLIQFQNNGVVDDSQLPKDRFSAERLKGVDSTLKIQPAKLEDSAVYLCASSQGQDYGYTFGSGTRLTVV.

The chain is built from TRBV27 and TRBJ1-2, with 8 bases matching TRBD1. The CDR3 length is 15 residues. V shed 0 bases, J shed 8 bases, and the junction held 8 bases outside the gene matches. The germline V gene has CDR1 MNHEY and CDR2 SMNVEV (reference sequence). CDR3 in DNA: TGTGCCAGCAGTTTATCGTTAGGAGCAGGGGGCGGCTACACCTTC. This sequence encodes CASSLSLGAGGGYTF.

This clone showed up just once. The chain combines TRBV7-9 with TRBJ2-7, with D possibly matching TRBD2 (5 bases). Germline assignment: CDR1 SEHNR and CDR2 FQNEAQ (reference sequence). This CDR3 spans 13 amino acids. Between the trimmed V and J ends, which lost 2 bases and 2 bases, there was a span of 7 bases. CDR3 sequence (DNA): TGTGCCAGCAGCTTACTCGGGGCCTACGAGCAGTACTTC. Encoded protein: CASSLLGAYEQYF.